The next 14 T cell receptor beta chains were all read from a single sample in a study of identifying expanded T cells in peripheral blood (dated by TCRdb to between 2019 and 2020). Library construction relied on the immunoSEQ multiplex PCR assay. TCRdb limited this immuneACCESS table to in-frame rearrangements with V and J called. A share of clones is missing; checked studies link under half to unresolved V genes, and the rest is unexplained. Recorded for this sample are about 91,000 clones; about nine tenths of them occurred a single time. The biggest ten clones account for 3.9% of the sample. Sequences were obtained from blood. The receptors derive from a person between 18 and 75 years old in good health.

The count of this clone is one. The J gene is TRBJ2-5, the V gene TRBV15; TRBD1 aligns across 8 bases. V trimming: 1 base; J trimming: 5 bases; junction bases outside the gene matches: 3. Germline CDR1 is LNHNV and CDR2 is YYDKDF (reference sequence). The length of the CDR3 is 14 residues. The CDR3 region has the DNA TGTGCCACCAGCAGAGCAGGGGGCGAGGAGACCCAGTACTTC. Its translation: CATSRAGGEETQYF.

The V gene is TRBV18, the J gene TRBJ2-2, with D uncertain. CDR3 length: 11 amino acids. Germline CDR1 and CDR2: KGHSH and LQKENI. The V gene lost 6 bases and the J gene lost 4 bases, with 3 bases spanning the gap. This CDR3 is CASSRTGELFF. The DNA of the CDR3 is TGTGCCAGCTCTCGCACCGGGGAGCTGTTTTTT.

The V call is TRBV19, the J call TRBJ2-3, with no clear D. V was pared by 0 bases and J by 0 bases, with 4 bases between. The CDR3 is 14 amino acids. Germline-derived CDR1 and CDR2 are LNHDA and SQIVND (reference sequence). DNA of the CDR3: TGTGCCAGTAGTATAGACCATAGCACAGATACGCAGTATTTT. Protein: CASSIDHSTDTQYF.

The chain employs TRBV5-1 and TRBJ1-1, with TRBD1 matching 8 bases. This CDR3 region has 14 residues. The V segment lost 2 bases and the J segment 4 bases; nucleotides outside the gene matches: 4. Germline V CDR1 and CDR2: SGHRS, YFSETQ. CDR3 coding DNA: TGCGCCAGCAGCTTTACAGGGGGGCGCACTGAAGCTTTCTTT. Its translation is CASSFTGGRTEAFF.

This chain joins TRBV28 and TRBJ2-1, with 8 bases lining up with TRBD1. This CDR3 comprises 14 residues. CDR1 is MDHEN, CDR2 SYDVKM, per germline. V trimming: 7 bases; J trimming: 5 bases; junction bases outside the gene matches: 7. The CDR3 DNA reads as TGTGCCAGCACCTACAGGGGGAGGCACAATGAGCAGTTCTTC. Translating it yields CASTYRGRHNEQFF.

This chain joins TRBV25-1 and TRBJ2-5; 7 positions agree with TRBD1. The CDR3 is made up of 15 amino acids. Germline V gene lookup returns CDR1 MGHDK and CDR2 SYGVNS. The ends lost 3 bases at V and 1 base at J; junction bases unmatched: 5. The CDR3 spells CASSDERGPQETQYF. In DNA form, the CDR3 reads TGTGCCAGCAGTGATGAGAGGGGGCCCCAAGAGACCCAGTACTTC.

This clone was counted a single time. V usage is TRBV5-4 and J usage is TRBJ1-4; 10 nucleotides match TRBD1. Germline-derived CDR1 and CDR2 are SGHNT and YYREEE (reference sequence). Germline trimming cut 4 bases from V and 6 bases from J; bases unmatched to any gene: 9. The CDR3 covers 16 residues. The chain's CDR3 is CASSTRAGTGDEKLFF. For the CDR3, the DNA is TGTGCCAGCAGCACACGGGCCGGGACAGGGGATGAAAAACTGTTTTTT.

The CDR3 protein is CASSLVGSGANVLTF. CDR3 in DNA: TGTGCCAGCAGCTTAGTGGGGTCTGGGGCCAACGTCCTGACTTTC. V usage is TRBV7-9 and J usage is TRBJ2-6; D uncertain. V was clipped by 1 base and J by 1 base, with 5 bases between them. The CDR3 consists of 15 residues. CDR1 is SEHNR and CDR2 is FQNEAQ in the germline V gene (reference sequence).

The CDR3 nucleotides are TGCGCCAGCAGTCTCGGCGGGACGGGCAACTCCTACAATGAGCAGTTCTTC. Protein product: CASSLGGTGNSYNEQFF. V and J are TRBV5-1 and TRBJ2-1; tentative D call: TRBD2 (6 bases). The CDR3 has 17 residues. Trimming took off 5 bases at V and 0 bases at J, with 18 bases between the two ends. Germline V CDR1 and CDR2: SGHRS, YFSETQ.

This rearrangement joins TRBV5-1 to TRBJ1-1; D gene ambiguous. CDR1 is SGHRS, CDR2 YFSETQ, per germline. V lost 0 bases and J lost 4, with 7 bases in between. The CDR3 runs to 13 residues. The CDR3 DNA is TGCGCCAGCAGCTTGGGGGAGGGCACTGAAGCTTTCTTT. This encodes CASSLGEGTEAFF.

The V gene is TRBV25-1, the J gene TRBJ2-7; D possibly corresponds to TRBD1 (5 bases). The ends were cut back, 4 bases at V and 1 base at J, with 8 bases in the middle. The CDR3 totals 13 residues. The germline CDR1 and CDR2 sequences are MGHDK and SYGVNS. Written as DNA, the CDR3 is TGTGCCAGCAGTGTGGGGCCGTCCTACGAGCAGTACTTC. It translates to CASSVGPSYEQYF.

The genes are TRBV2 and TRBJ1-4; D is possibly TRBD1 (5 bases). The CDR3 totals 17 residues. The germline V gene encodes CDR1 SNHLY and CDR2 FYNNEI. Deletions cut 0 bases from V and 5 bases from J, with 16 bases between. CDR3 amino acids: CASSEALPRGRNEKLFF. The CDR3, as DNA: TGTGCCAGCAGTGAAGCGCTTCCCCGGGGGAGGAATGAAAAACTGTTTTTT.

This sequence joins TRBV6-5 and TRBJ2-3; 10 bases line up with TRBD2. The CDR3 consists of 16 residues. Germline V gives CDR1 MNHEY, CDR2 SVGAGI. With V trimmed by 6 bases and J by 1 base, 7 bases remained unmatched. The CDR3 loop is CASRYTGTSGTDTQYF. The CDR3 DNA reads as TGTGCCAGCAGATACACCGGGACTAGCGGCACAGATACGCAGTATTTT.

Here the CDR3 DNA reads TGTGCCAGCAGTTTAGGGGGGGCTAACACTGAAGCTTTCTTT. It encodes CASSLGGANTEAFF. The gene calls are TRBV28 and TRBJ1-1; D is possibly TRBD1 (6 bases). V shed 2 bases and J shed 2 bases, with 9 bases lying between them. Looked up from germline, CDR1 is MDHEN and CDR2 is SYDVKM. The CDR3 runs to 14 residues.